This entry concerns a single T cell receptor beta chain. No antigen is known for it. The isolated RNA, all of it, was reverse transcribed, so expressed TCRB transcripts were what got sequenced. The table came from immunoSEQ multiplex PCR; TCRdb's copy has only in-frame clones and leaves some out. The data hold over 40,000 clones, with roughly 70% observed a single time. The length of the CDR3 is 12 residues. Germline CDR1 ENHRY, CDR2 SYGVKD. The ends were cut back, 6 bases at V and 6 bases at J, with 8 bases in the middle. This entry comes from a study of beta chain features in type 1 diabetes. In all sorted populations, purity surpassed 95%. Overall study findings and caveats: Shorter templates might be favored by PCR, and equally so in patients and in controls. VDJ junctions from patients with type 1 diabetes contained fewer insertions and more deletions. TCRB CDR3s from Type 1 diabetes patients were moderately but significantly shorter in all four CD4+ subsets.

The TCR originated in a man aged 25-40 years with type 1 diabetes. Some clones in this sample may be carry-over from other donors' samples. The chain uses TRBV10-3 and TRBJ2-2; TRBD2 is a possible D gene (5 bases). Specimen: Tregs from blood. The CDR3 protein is CAISFGAGELFF. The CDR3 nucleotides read TGTGCCATCAGCTTCGGGGCCGGGGAGCTGTTTTTT.